The rows below give T cell receptor beta chains drawn from one sample of a study of TIL therapy for anti-PD-1-resistant metastatic lung cancer. Measured with immunoSEQ multiplex PCR; TCRdb has only the in-frame clones, and not every one. This table has 9,500 to 15,000 clones, nearly 80% appearing once. This specimen consisted of blood, obtained at baseline. These receptors originate from a person between 25 and 79 years old with non-small cell lung cancer. The CDR3 runs from the conserved cysteine through the conserved F or W. D genes are given only for firm matches. Some rows mark clone size as missing; the rest say once, few, many or name a class of expanded clone.

>once|14|TRBV7-6|-|TRBJ2-3
CASSPPRGADTQYF
TGTGCCAGCAGCCCCCCACGGGGCGCAGATACGCAGTATTTT
>once|14|TRBV18|-|TRBJ2-5
CASSFTGSQETQYF
TGTGCCAGCTCGTTTACAGGTAGCCAAGAGACCCAGTACTTC
>-|12|TRBV7-2|-|TRBJ1-2
CASSSQGPGYTF
TGTGCCAGCAGCTCACAGGGCCCCGGCTACACCTTC
>-|11|TRBV2|TRBD2|TRBJ2-5
CASRNGAGLHF
TGTGCCAGCAGGAATGGAGCGGGACTACACTTC
>-|16|TRBV7-6|-|TRBJ2-7
CASSLTQQVPLYEQYF
TGTGCCAGCAGCTTGACCCAACAGGTCCCACTTTACGAGCAGTACTTC
>-|12|TRBV10-3|-|TRBJ1-2
CAISERGYGYTF
TGTGCCATCAGTGAGAGAGGCTATGGCTACACCTTC
>-|15|TRBV5-8|TRBD1|TRBJ1-5
CASSEQGASNQPQHF
TGTGCCAGCAGCGAACAGGGGGCGAGCAATCAGCCCCAGCATTTT
>-|14|TRBV5-1|-|TRBJ1-1
CASSFQGRDTEAFF
TGCGCCAGCAGCTTCCAGGGGAGGGACACTGAAGCTTTCTTT
>-|16|TRBV6-1|TRBD2|TRBJ2-2
CASSEVGGRNTGELFF
TGTGCCAGCAGTGAAGTCGGCGGGAGGAACACCGGGGAGCTGTTTTTT
>-|15|TRBV7-6|TRBD2|TRBJ2-3
CASSLEAGVGDTQYF
TGTGCCAGCAGCTTAGAAGCGGGAGTGGGAGATACGCAGTATTTT
>-|12|TRBV9|-|TRBJ2-7
CASSGSTYEQYF
TGTGCCAGCAGCGGAAGTACCTACGAGCAGTACTTC
>few|15|TRBV5-4|-|TRBJ2-1
CASSSAGAVINEQFF
TGTGCCAGCAGCTCGGCTGGGGCGGTAATCAATGAGCAGTTCTTC
>-|19|TRBV6-4|TRBD2|TRBJ2-7
CASRSQGLAGVYYYDEQYF
TGTGCCAGCAGGTCACAGGGGCTAGCGGGAGTTTACTACTACGACGAGCAGTACTTC
>-|16|TRBV5-4|TRBD2|TRBJ2-7
CASRRMSGSTPYEQYF
TGTGCCAGCAGACGGATGAGCGGGAGTACTCCTTACGAGCAGTACTTC
>-|12|TRBV9|-|TRBJ2-7
CASSPGQYEQYF
TGTGCCAGCAGCCCCGGACAGTACGAGCAGTACTTC
>-|16|TRBV13|TRBD2|TRBJ2-7
CASSSFRTSVSYEQYF
TGTGCCAGCAGCTCATTTAGGACTAGCGTCTCCTACGAGCAGTACTTC
>-|17|TRBV6-1|-|TRBJ1-6
CASSEFLFPGDNSPLHF
TGTGCCAGCAGTGAGTTCCTCTTTCCAGGTGATAATTCACCCCTCCACTTT
>once|17|TRBV27|TRBD2|TRBJ2-3
CASSLSPSGRFSDTQYF
TGTGCCAGCAGTTTATCTCCTAGCGGGAGATTTTCAGATACGCAGTATTTT
>-|14|TRBV6-1|-|TRBJ2-3
CASNKDYRTDTQYF
TGTGCCAGCAACAAGGACTACCGCACAGATACGCAGTATTTT
>large|16|TRBV4-3|TRBD2|TRBJ2-1
CASSQGTSGRANEQFF
TGCGCCAGCAGCCAAGGGACTAGCGGGAGGGCCAATGAGCAGTTCTTC
>few|15|TRBV7-2|TRBD2|TRBJ2-1
CASSSVAGPTMEQFF
TGTGCCAGCAGCTCCGTAGCGGGCCCCACGATGGAGCAGTTCTTC
>-|14|TRBV10-1|-|TRBJ2-2
CASSQFTNTGELFF
TGCGCCAGCAGTCAATTCACAAACACCGGGGAGCTGTTTTTT
>few|17|TRBV7-9|-|TRBJ2-2
CASSSSRDTHLTGELFF
TGTGCCAGCAGCTCCAGCCGGGACACTCACCTCACCGGGGAGCTGTTTTTT
>few|17|TRBV2|TRBD1|TRBJ1-5
CASSEKGQVYSNQPQHF
TGTGCCAGCAGTGAAAAAGGACAGGTTTATAGCAATCAGCCCCAGCATTTT
>few|15|TRBV7-8|TRBD1|TRBJ1-2
CASSYRQGLNYGYTF
TGTGCCAGCAGCTATCGACAGGGGCTGAACTATGGCTACACCTTC
>once|12|TRBV18|-|TRBJ2-3
CASSPLADTQYF
TGTGCCAGCTCACCCCTCGCAGATACGCAGTATTTT
>-|13|TRBV30|-|TRBJ1-5
CAYATGSDQPQHF
TGTGCCTACGCAACAGGGTCTGATCAGCCCCAGCATTTT
>-|15|TRBV5-4|-|TRBJ1-3
CASSFRGSAGNTIYF
TGTGCCAGCAGCTTCAGAGGTTCTGCTGGAAACACCATATATTTT
>-|13|TRBV4-2|-|TRBJ1-2
CASSQGMGDGYTF
TGTGCCAGCAGCCAAGGAATGGGGGATGGCTACACCTTC
>-|15|TRBV4-3|-|TRBJ1-6
CASSQEFKGNSPLHF
TGCGCCAGCAGCCAAGAATTCAAGGGAAATTCACCCCTCCACTTT
>-|15|TRBV6-4|TRBD2|TRBJ2-1
CASSDSLAGYNEQFF
TGTGCCAGCAGTGACTCACTAGCGGGCTACAATGAGCAGTTCTTC
>-|17|TRBV27|-|TRBJ2-2
CASSLSRGWANTGELFF
TGTGCCAGCAGTTTATCCCGAGGGTGGGCGAACACCGGGGAGCTGTTTTTT
>-|16|TRBV27|TRBD2|TRBJ2-2
CASSSIGGGRPGELFF
TGTGCCAGCAGTTCTATCGGCGGCGGGAGGCCCGGGGAGCTGTTTTTT
>-|17|TRBV4-2|TRBD1|TRBJ2-5
CASSQGDRGMEGETQYF
TGTGCCAGCAGCCAAGGGGACAGGGGGATGGAAGGAGAGACCCAGTACTTC
>once|16|TRBV4-3|TRBD2|TRBJ2-5
CASSQDLAGGRETQYF
TGCGCCAGCAGCCAAGATCTAGCGGGAGGTCGGGAGACCCAGTACTTC
>-|13|TRBV6-5|-|TRBJ1-2
CASSYSMLRGYTF
TGTGCCAGCAGTTACTCGATGCTTCGGGGCTACACCTTC
>-|13|TRBV2|TRBD2|TRBJ2-1
CAGGLAGENEQFF
TGTGCCGGGGGACTAGCGGGAGAAAATGAGCAGTTCTTC
>-|14|TRBV4-1|-|TRBJ1-5
CASSPQAGNQPQHF
TGCGCCAGCAGCCCTCAGGCAGGGAATCAGCCCCAGCATTTT
>-|14|TRBV15|-|TRBJ2-7
CATSPRDNSYEQYF
TGTGCCACCAGCCCTAGGGACAACTCCTACGAGCAGTACTTC
>-|14|TRBV9|-|TRBJ1-1
CASSVEGFSTEAFF
TGTGCCAGCAGCGTAGAGGGATTTTCCACTGAAGCTTTCTTT
>-|16|TRBV13|-|TRBJ1-1
CASSATPREANTEAFF
TGTGCCAGCAGCGCCACCCCCAGGGAGGCGAACACTGAAGCTTTCTTT
>-|16|TRBV5-1|TRBD2|TRBJ2-1
CASSLLGTSGNNEQFF
TGCGCCAGCAGCTTGTTAGGGACTAGCGGGAACAATGAGCAGTTCTTC
>-|15|TRBV7-9|-|TRBJ2-1
CASGPLAAMYNEQFF
TGTGCCAGCGGCCCGTTGGCAGCAATGTACAATGAGCAGTTCTTC
>-|14|TRBV2|TRBD1|TRBJ2-1
CASGDRGAYNEQFF
TGTGCCAGCGGGGACAGGGGGGCTTACAATGAGCAGTTCTTC
>-|15|TRBV6-6|-|TRBJ2-3
CASSWTEPSTDTQYF
TGTGCCAGCAGTTGGACAGAACCTAGCACAGATACGCAGTATTTT
>-|14|TRBV5-1|-|TRBJ1-5
CASSLDGSNQPQHF
TGCGCCAGCAGCTTGGATGGGTCCAATCAGCCCCAGCATTTT
>-|16|TRBV13|-|TRBJ1-3
CASSSLGSSSGNTIYF
TGTGCCAGCAGCTCGCTAGGCAGCTCCTCTGGAAACACCATATATTTT